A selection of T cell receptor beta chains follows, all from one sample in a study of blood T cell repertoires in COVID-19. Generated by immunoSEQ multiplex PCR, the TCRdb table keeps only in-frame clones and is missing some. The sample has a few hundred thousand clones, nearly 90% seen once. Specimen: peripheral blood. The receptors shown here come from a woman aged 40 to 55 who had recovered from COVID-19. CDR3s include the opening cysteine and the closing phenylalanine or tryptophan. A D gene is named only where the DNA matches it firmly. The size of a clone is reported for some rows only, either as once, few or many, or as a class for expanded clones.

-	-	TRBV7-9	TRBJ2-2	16	CASSLAQQLNTGELFF
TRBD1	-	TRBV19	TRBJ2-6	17	CASSIRDSRSGANVLTF
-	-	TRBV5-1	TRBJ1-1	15	CASSPLPRDTGEAFF
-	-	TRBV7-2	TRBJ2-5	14	CASSQKANGETQYF
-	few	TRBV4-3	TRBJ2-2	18	CASSQDPGLSPNTGELFF
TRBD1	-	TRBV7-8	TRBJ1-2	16	CASSLDRDREPYGYTF
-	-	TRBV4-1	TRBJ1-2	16	CASSQDLTAYNYGYTF
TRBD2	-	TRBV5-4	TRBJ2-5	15	CASSGGLAGRETQYF
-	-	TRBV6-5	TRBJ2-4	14	CASSPPGGVDIQYF
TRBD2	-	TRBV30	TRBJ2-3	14	CAWSGGGSTDTQYF
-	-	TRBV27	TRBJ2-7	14	CASRLLGGAYEQYF
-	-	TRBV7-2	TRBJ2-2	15	CASSAGAANTGELFF
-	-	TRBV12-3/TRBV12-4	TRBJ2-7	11	CASSLGQEQYF
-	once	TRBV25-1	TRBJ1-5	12	CASSDNYQPQHF
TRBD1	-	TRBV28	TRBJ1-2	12	CASAPTGQGYTF
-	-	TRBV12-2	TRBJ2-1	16	CASRPRLAGIYNEQFF
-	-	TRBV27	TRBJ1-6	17	CASSLSSESSYNSPLHF